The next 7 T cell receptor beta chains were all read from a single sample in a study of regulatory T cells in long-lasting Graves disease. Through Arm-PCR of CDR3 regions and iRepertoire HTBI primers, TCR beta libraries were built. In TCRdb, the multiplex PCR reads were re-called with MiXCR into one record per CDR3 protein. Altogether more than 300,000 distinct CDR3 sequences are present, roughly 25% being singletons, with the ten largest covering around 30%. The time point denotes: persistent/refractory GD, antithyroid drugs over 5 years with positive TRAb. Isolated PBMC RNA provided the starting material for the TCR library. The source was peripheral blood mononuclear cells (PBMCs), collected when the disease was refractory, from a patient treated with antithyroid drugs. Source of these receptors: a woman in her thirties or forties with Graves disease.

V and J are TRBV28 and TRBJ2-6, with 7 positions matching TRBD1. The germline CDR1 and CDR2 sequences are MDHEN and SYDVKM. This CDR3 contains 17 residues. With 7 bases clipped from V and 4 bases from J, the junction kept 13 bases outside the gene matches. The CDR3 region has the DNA TGTGCCAGCACCCAATTCTTCCAGGGGGACGGGGCCAACGTCCTGACTTTC. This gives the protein CASTQFFQGDGANVLTF. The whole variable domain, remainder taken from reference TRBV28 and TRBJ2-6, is DVKVTQSSRYLVKRTGEKVFLECVQDMDHENMFWYRQDPGLGLRLIYFSYDVKMKEKGDIPEGYSVSREKKERFSLILESASTNQTSMYLCASTQFFQGDGANVLTFGAGSRLTVL.

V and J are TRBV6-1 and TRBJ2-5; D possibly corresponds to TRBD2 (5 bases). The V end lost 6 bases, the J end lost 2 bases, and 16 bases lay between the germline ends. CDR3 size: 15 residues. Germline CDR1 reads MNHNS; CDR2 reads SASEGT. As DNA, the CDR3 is TGTGCCAGCAGGCGGGTCCGGATAAAGCAAGAGACCCAGTACTTC. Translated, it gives CASRRVRIKQETQYF.

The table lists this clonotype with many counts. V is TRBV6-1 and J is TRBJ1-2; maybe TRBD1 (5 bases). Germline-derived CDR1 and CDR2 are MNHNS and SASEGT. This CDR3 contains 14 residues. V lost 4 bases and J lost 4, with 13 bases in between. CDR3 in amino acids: CASSALPGLYGYTF. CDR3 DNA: TGTGCCAGCAGTGCCTTGCCAGGGCTCTATGGCTACACCTTC.

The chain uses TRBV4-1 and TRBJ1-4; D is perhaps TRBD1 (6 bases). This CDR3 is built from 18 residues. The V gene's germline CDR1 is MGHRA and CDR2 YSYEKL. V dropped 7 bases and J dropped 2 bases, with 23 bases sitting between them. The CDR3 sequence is CASTRRGGKAGTNEKLFF. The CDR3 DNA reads TGCGCCAGCACCCGAAGAGGGGGGAAAGCTGGGACTAATGAAAAACTGTTTTTT.

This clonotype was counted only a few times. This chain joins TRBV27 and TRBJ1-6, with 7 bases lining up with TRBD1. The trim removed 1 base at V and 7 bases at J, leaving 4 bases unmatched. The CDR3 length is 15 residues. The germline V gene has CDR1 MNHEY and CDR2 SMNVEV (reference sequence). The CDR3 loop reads CASSLLARGNSPLHF. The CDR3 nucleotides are TGTGCCAGCAGTTTATTGGCCAGGGGGAATTCACCCCTCCACTTT.

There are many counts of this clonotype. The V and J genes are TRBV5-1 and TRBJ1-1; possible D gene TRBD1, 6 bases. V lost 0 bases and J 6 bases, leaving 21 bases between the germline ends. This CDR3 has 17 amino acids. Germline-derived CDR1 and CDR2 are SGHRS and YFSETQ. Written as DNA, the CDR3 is TGCGCCAGCAGCTTGGCTCCCCTTGCACAGGGTTCATCTGAAGCTTTCTTT. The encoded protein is CASSLAPLAQGSSEAFF.

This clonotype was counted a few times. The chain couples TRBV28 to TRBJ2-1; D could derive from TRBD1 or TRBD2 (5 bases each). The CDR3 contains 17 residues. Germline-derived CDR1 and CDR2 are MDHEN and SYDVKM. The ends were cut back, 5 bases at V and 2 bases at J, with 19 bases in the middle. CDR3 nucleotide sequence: TGTGCCAGCAGTCCCGCCATGGGACGCCGTACCTACAATGAGCAGTTCTTC. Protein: CASSPAMGRRTYNEQFF.